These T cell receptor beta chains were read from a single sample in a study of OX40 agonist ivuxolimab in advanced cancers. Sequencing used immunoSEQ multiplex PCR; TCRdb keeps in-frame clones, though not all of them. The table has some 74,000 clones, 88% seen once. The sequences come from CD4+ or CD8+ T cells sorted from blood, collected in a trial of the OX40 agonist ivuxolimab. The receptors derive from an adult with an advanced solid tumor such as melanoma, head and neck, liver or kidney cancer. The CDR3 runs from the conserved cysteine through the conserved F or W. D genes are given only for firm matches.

CASSSPSQRTANEKLFF	.	TRBV21-1	TRBJ1-4	17
CASSPVDSNQPQHF	.	TRBV19	TRBJ1-5	14
CASSSVYSGGGLLNEQFF	.	TRBV27	TRBJ2-1	18
CASSLLQGRNTF	.	TRBV28	TRBJ1-2	12
CASSDIRDRGNQPQHF	TRBD1	TRBV10-2	TRBJ1-5	16
CASSLFSGGAPDTQYF	TRBD2	TRBV7-3	TRBJ2-3	16
CASSSSGTSGYYEQYF	TRBD2	TRBV28	TRBJ2-7	16
CASSTRGQGTIYEQYF	TRBD1	TRBV7-2	TRBJ2-7	16
CAISDGSLYGYTF	.	TRBV10-3	TRBJ1-2	13
CASSQGIAGRQQETQYF	TRBD2	TRBV4-2	TRBJ2-5	17
CASSLLARTWGAGNIQYF	.	TRBV5-8	TRBJ2-4	18
CASSWTGNQPQHF	.	TRBV19	TRBJ1-5	13
CASSTAGGPLARQFF	TRBD1	TRBV27	TRBJ2-1	15
CASSIPGGWGLQFF	TRBD1	TRBV19	TRBJ2-1	14
CASSLGLDAIYEQYF	.	TRBV7-2	TRBJ2-7	15
CASSKGQNYGYTF	.	TRBV18	TRBJ1-2	13